Below are 16 T cell receptor beta chains sequenced from a single sample in a study of blood T cell repertoires in COVID-19. Profiling relied on immunoSEQ multiplex PCR, and the TCRdb table lists in-frame clones only, not all of them. The table has around 190,000 clones, roughly 88% seen once. Sample: peripheral blood. The origin of the receptors is a human donor in a cohort sampled during active COVID-19.

The chain is built from TRBV19 and TRBJ1-2; D call uncertain. The germline V gene has CDR1 LNHDA and CDR2 SQIVND (reference sequence). V was pared by 6 bases and J by 5 bases, with 13 bases between. The CDR3 runs 13 residues. This chain's CDR3 is CASSPDGGYGYTF. CDR3 nucleotides: TGTGCCAGTAGCCCAGACGGAGGGTATGGCTACACCTTC.

The V gene is TRBV4-1, the J gene TRBJ2-5; possibly TRBD1 for D (5 bases). CDR3 length: 15 amino acids. V lost 1 base, J lost 2 bases, and 11 bases lay in between. Germline CDR1 reads MGHRA; CDR2 reads YSYEKL. CDR3 DNA sequence: TGCGCCAGCAGCCAAGTAATAGGGGCTCAAGAGACCCAGTACTTC. Its protein product is CASSQVIGAQETQYF.

The V and J genes are TRBV28 and TRBJ2-7, with 7 positions matching TRBD2. J gave up 6 bases and V 7 bases, and 15 bases lay outside the gene matches. The germline gives CDR1 MDHEN, CDR2 SYDVKM. The CDR3 length is 15 residues. CDR3 sequence reads: CASTLGGGSSREQYF. CDR3 in DNA: TGTGCCAGCACCCTGGGTGGCGGGAGTTCTCGCGAGCAGTACTTC.

The chain is built from TRBV18 and TRBJ1-2; D is possibly TRBD1 (5 bases). The CDR3 spans 16 residues. V gave up 0 bases and J gave up 0 bases, with 11 bases separating them. Germline V lookup: CDR1 KGHSH, CDR2 LQKENI. CDR3 amino acids: CASSPPAGRPNYGYTF. DNA for the CDR3: TGTGCCAGCTCACCACCGGCAGGGCGCCCTAACTATGGCTACACCTTC. Variable domain in full (rest from reference TRBV18 and TRBJ1-2): NAGVMQNPRHLVRRRGQEARLRCSPMKGHSHVYWYRQLPEEGLKFMVYLQKENIIDESGMPKERFSAEFPKEGPSILRIQQVVRGDSAAYFCASSPPAGRPNYGYTFGSGTRLTVV.

The gene calls are TRBV27 and TRBJ1-1; tentative D call: TRBD1 (6 bases). With 6 bases removed from V and 3 bases from J, the gap between germline ends came to 20 bases. CDR1 is MNHEY and CDR2 is SMNVEV in the germline V gene (reference sequence). The CDR3 has 16 residues. The CDR3 DNA reads TGTGCCAGCAGGGCGAGGACAGCGACCAGGGACACTGAAGCTTTCTTT. Its translation is CASRARTATRDTEAFF.

The gene calls are TRBV27 and TRBJ2-3; 11 bases are shared with TRBD2. Trimming removed 3 bases from V and 2 bases from J; junction bases left unmatched: 4. Germline V gene lookup returns CDR1 MNHEY and CDR2 SMNVEV (reference sequence). The CDR3 length is 16 residues. For the CDR3, the DNA is TGTGCCAGCAGTTTTAGCGGGAGGGCCTACACAGATACGCAGTATTTT. It yields the protein CASSFSGRAYTDTQYF.

The rearrangement links TRBV5-4 to TRBJ2-1; TRBD2 agrees at 9 bases. Unmatched junction bases numbered 4, after V lost 1 base and J lost 5 bases. CDR1 SGHNT and CDR2 YYREEE come from the germline V gene (reference sequence). This CDR3 is 15 amino acids long. CDR3 in DNA: TGTGCCAGCAGCTTGCCCGGGACTAGCCACAATGAGCAGTTCTTC. Its protein product is CASSLPGTSHNEQFF.

The chain carries TRBV30 and TRBJ1-2, with D unclear. Germline V gene lookup returns CDR1 GTSNPN and CDR2 SVGIG (reference sequence). CDR3 length: 13 amino acids. V lost 5 bases, J lost 7 bases, and 17 bases lay in between. The CDR3 DNA sequence: TGTGCCTGGGCCCGCGGGCCATCTTCTGGCTACACCTTC. Translating it yields CAWARGPSSGYTF.

The chain joins TRBV24-1 to TRBJ1-1, with 9 bases aligning to TRBD1. This CDR3 contains 16 residues. The V and J ends lost 3 bases and 0 bases, in that order; junction bases with no gene match: 4. Germline CDR1 KGHDR, CDR2 SFDVKD. The CDR3 loop reads CATSDRQGGLNTEAFF. The CDR3, as DNA: TGTGCCACCAGTGATCGACAGGGGGGGCTGAACACTGAAGCTTTCTTT.

The chain employs TRBV30 and TRBJ1-6; no reliable D call. V was clipped by 2 bases and J by 4 bases, with 9 bases between them. CDR3 size: 14 residues. Per the germline V gene, CDR1 is GTSNPN and CDR2 is SVGIG (reference sequence). The CDR3 region has the DNA TGTGCCTGGAGTTCGGCCAGGTATAATTCACCCCTCCACTTT. Its protein product is CAWSSARYNSPLHF.

This clone came up once. CDR3 sequence reads: CASSQSWRGEKLFF. As DNA, the CDR3 is TGTGCCAGCAGCCAAAGCTGGAGGGGTGAAAAACTGTTTTTT. The V and J genes are TRBV3-1 (or the pseudogene TRBV3-2) and TRBJ1-4; D might be TRBD1 (5 bases). The V gene's germline CDR1 is LGHDT and CDR2 YNNKEL (reference sequence). The V end was cut by 2 bases, the J end by 7 bases, with 11 bases between. This CDR3 comprises 14 residues.

CDR3 amino acids: CASSRPVGASQETQYF. The CDR3 bases are TGTGCCAGCAGCCGCCCGGTGGGGGCCTCCCAAGAGACCCAGTACTTC. The chain couples TRBV7-9 to TRBJ2-5; tentatively, D is TRBD1 (6 bases). Germline V gives CDR1 SEHNR, CDR2 FQNEAQ (reference sequence). V was shortened by 5 bases and J by 1 base, with 17 bases between the two germline ends. The CDR3 runs to 16 residues.

V usage is TRBV14 and J usage is TRBJ2-1, with 8 bases aligning to TRBD2. With 1 base clipped from V and 5 bases from J, the junction kept 4 bases outside the gene matches. The germline V gene encodes CDR1 SGHDN and CDR2 FVKESK. The CDR3 has 15 residues. This CDR3 reads CASSQGTSTNNEQFF. The CDR3 DNA reads TGTGCCAGCAGCCAAGGGACTAGCACTAACAATGAGCAGTTCTTC.

The chain uses TRBV20-1 and TRBJ2-7; D call uncertain. The V and J ends lost 7 bases and 1 base respectively, with 8 bases between them. The CDR3 has 11 residues. Per the germline V gene, CDR1 is DFQATT and CDR2 is SNEGSKA (reference sequence). CDR3 sequence: CSVTSSYEQYF. The CDR3 bases are TGCAGTGTCACATCTTCCTACGAGCAGTACTTC.

This clone has only a few counts. Other DNA sequences in the sample encode the same CDR3. The gene calls are TRBV29-1 and TRBJ2-5, with D maybe TRBD2 (6 bases). V lost 6 bases and J 0 bases, leaving 8 bases between the germline ends. Germline assignment: CDR1 SQVTM and CDR2 ANQGSEA. The CDR3 totals 12 residues. This CDR3 reads CSVASDQETQYF. The CDR3 bases are TGCAGCGTAGCTAGCGACCAAGAGACCCAGTACTTC.

This chain links TRBV11-2 with TRBJ2-3, with no clear D. Germline V gives CDR1 SGHAT, CDR2 FQNNGV. The CDR3 extends over 17 amino acids. V was clipped by 0 bases and J by 1 base, with 14 bases between them. The chain's CDR3 is CASSLDAPSRRTDTQYF. CDR3 nucleotides: TGTGCCAGCAGCTTAGATGCTCCGTCGAGGCGCACAGATACGCAGTATTTT.